This TCR beta chain is from a study of T cell repertoires in cytomegalovirus infection (dated by TCRdb to between 2018 and 2021). Concerning the study at large: The peptide stimulations were aimed at well-studied HLA-B-restricted epitopes as well as recently identified HLA-C-restricted CMV epitopes, whose presentation resists viral immunomodulation. Donor HLA type was relevant to the analysis, as public TCR beta signatures indicated carriage of CMV infection together with the matching HLA type. General study outcomes and caveats: In both this cohort and an independent cohort of 352 donors, the cumulative frequency of public TCR beta family members distinguished carriers of CMV infection plus the relevant HLA type. The ex vivo response was dominated by HLA-C-restricted CMV-specific TCR beta clonotypes, which also provided the single most frequent clonotype in two of eight donors.

Sequencer: Illumina HiSeq 1500. Using fastp trimming at Q25 and MiXCR clonotype assembly, TCRdb reanalyzed the public sequencing data and kept in-frame beta chains. Each entry is one CDR3 protein sequence, shown with its most common DNA and genes. Here the sample has under 850,000 distinct CDR3 sequences; roughly 33% occur a single time. The biggest ten clones account for about 18% of the sample. As encoded in the germline V gene, CDR1 is LGHNA while CDR2 is YSLEER. The CDR3 goes from the cysteine to the phenylalanine over 17 residues. Only the CDR3 part of the read is kept: 51 bases, read in frame from the first base. Trimming costs V 0 bases and J 9 bases, and their ends lie 18 bases apart. About this clonotype: Its target antigen remains unknown. No much larger clone is present one base from it, and per-base qualities are unavailable.

What this sample's treatment or condition label stands for: in vitro stimulation with specific CMV peptide epitopes to enrich CMV-specific T cells. The source is a human donor in good health (CMV status not recorded). Some clones in this sample may be carry-over from other donors' samples. This specimen consisted of cultured PBMCs, obtained from culture after CMV antigen stimulation. Recombination joined TRBV4-3 with TRBJ1-6, and possibly TRBD1, on 6 matching bases. The nucleotide sequence reads as follows: TGCGCCAGCAGCCAAGACCTCCCGGGACATGGGGTTTCACCCCTCCACTTT. This yields the protein CASSQDLPGHGVSPLHF.